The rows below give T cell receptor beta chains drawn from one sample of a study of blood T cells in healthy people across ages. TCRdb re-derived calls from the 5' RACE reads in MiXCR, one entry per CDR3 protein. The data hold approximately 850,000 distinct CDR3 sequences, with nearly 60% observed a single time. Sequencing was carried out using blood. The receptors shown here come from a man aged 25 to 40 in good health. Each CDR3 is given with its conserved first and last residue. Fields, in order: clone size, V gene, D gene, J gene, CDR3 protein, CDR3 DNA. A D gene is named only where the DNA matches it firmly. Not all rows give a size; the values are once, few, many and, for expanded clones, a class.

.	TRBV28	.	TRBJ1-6	CASSPPQSWTLHF	TGTGCCAGCAGCCCGCCCCAATCGTGGACCCTCCACTTT
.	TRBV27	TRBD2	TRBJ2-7	CASRAGTSSLEQYF	TGTGCCAGCAGAGCCGGGACTAGCTCCCTCGAGCAGTACTTC
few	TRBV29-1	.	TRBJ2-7	CSAPYSAYYEQYF	TGCAGCGCCCCATACTCTGCCTACTACGAGCAGTACTTC
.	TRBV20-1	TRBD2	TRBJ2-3	CSAPGTSVTDTQYF	TGCAGCGCCCCAGGCACTAGCGTGACAGATACGCAGTATTTT
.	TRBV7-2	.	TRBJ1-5	CASSSYGANQPQHF	TGTGCCAGCAGCTCATACGGGGCAAATCAGCCCCAGCATTTT
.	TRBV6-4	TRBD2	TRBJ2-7	CASSEYGTSGSYEQYF	TGTGCCAGCAGTGAATACGGGACTAGCGGAAGCTACGAGCAGTACTTC
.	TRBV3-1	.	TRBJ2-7	CASSHRGTTYEQYF	TGTGCCAGCAGCCATAGAGGGACGACCTACGAGCAGTACTTC
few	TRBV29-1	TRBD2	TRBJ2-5	CSVELSPSGGFQETQYF	TGCAGCGTTGAATTATCCCCTAGCGGGGGCTTCCAAGAGACCCAGTACTTC
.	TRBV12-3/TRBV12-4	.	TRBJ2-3	CASSFNGVADTDTQYF	TGTGCCAGCAGTTTTAATGGGGTAGCGGACACAGATACGCAGTATTTT
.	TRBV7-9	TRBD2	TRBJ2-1	CASSLSLAGALNEQFF	TGTGCCAGCAGCTTGTCGTTAGCGGGGGCTCTCAATGAGCAGTTCTTC
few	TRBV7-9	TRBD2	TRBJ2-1	CASSFSGRETREQFF	TGTGCCAGCAGCTTTAGCGGGAGAGAGACCAGGGAGCAGTTCTTC
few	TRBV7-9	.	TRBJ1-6	CASSLAGYNSPLHF	TGTGCCAGCAGCTTAGCGGGGTATAATTCACCCCTCCACTTT
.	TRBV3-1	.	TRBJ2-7	CASSRRASGAYEQYF	TGTGCCAGCAGCCGAAGGGCCTCGGGAGCCTACGAGCAGTACTTC
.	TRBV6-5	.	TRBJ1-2	CASRGGGPIYGYTF	TGTGCCAGCAGGGGTGGGGGGCCCATCTATGGCTACACCTTC
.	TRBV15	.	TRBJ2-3	CATSRIGGGGADTQYF	TGTGCCACCAGCAGGATTGGCGGAGGGGGCGCCGATACGCAGTATTTT
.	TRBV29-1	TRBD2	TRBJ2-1	CSVARLALDNEQFF	TGCAGCGTTGCGAGACTAGCCCTAGACAATGAGCAGTTCTTC
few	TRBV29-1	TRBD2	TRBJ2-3	CSVDKGGTDTQYF	TGCAGCGTTGATAAGGGAGGGACAGATACGCAGTATTTT
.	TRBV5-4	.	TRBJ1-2	CASSSSSSYGYTF	TGTGCCAGCAGCTCTTCTAGTTCCTATGGCTACACCTTC
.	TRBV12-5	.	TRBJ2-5	CASDNGGQETQYF	TGTGCTAGTGACAACGGAGGGCAAGAGACCCAGTACTTC
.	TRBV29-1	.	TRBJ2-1	CSVAAETHNEQFF	TGCAGCGTTGCGGCAGAGACCCACAATGAGCAGTTCTTC
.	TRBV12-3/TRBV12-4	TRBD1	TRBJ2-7	CASCQSGQSAYEQYF	TGTGCCAGCTGTCAATCGGGACAGTCAGCCTACGAGCAGTACTTC
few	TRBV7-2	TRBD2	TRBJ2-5	CASSSRAGVGQETQYF	TGTGCCAGCAGCTCGCGAGCGGGAGTAGGCCAAGAGACCCAGTACTTC
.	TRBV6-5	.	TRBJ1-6	CASSYSPAGGHSPLHF	TGTGCCAGCAGTTACTCGCCAGCGGGAGGGCACTCACCCCTCCACTTT
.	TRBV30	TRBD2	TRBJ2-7	CAWRLAGAYEQYF	TGTGCCTGGAGGCTAGCGGGAGCCTACGAGCAGTACTTC
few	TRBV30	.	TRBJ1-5	CAWSPGTENQPQHF	TGTGCCTGGAGCCCCGGGACGGAAAATCAGCCCCAGCATTTT
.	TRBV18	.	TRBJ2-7	CASSPLGKSSYEQYF	TGTGCCAGCTCACCACTCGGGAAAAGCTCCTACGAGCAGTACTTC
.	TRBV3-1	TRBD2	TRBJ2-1	CASSQETSGGSNEQFF	TGTGCCAGCAGCCAAGAAACTAGCGGGGGAAGCAATGAGCAGTTCTTC
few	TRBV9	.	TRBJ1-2	CASSPSAWEDYGYTF	TGTGCCAGCAGCCCATCCGCCTGGGAGGACTATGGCTACACCTTC
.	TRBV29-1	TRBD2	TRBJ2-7	CSVEALAGAHYEQYF	TGCAGCGTTGAGGCACTAGCGGGAGCGCACTACGAGCAGTACTTC
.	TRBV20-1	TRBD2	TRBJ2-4	CSAGLGIAGGNIQYF	TGCAGTGCTGGCCTTGGGATAGCGGGGGGAAACATTCAGTACTTC
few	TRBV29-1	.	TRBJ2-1	CSVEEGRGFYNEQFF	TGCAGCGTTGAAGAAGGTCGGGGATTCTACAATGAGCAGTTCTTC
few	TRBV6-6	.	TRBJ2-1	CAITRSEGLDEQFF	TGTGCCATCACTCGTTCGGAGGGCCTGGATGAGCAGTTCTTC